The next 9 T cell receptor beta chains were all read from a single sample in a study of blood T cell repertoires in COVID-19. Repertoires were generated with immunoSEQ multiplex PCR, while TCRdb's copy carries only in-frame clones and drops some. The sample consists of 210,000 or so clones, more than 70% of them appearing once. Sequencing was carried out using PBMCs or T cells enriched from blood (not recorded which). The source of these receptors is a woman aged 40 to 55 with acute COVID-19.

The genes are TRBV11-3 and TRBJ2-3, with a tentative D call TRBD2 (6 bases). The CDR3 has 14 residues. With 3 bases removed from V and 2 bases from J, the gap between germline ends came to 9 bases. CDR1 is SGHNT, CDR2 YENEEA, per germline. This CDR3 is CASSFSGFTDTQYF. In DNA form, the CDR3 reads TGTGCCAGCAGCTTTAGCGGCTTCACAGATACGCAGTATTTT.

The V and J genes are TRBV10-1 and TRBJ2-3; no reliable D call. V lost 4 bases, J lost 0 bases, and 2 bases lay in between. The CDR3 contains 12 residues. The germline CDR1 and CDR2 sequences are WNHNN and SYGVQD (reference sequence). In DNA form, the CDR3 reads TGCGCCAGCAGTGCTAGCACAGATACGCAGTATTTT. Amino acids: CASSASTDTQYF.

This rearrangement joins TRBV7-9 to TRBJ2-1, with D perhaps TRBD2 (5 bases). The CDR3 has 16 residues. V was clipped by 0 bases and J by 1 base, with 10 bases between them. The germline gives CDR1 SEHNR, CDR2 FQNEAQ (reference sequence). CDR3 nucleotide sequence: TGTGCCAGCAGCTTAGCGTTAGCGACGTCCTACAATGAGCAGTTCTTC. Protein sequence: CASSLALATSYNEQFF.

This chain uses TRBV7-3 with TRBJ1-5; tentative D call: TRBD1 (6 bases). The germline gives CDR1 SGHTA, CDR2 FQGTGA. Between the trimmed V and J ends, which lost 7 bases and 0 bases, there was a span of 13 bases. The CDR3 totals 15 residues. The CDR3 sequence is CASNSRGNSNQPQHF. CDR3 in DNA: TGTGCCAGCAATTCCAGGGGAAATAGCAATCAGCCCCAGCATTTT.

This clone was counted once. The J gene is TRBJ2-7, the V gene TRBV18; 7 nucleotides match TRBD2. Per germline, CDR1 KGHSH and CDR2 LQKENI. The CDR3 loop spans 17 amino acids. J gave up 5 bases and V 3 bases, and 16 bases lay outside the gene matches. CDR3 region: CASSPPPRGGGLNEQYF. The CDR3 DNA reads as TGTGCCAGCTCACCGCCTCCACGGGGCGGGGGTCTCAACGAGCAGTACTTC.

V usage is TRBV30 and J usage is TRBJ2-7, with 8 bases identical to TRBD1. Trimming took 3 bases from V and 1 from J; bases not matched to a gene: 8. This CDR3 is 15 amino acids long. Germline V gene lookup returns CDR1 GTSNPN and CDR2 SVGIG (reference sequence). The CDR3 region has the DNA TGTGCCTGGAGAGTGACAGGGGTCGTATCCTACGAGCAGTACTTC. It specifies CAWRVTGVVSYEQYF.

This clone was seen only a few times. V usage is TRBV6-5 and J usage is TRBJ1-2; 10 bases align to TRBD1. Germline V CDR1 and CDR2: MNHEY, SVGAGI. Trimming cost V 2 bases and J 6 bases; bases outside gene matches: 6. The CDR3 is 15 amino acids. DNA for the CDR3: TGTGCCAGCAGTTACCCGGGACAGGGGAATCATGGCTACACCTTC. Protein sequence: CASSYPGQGNHGYTF.

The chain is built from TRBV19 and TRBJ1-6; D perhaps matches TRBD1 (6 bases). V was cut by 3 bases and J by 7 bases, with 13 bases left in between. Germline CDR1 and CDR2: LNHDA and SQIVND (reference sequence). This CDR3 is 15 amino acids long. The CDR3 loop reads CASSIRAGENSPLHF. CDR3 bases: TGTGCCAGTAGTATTCGAGCAGGGGAGAATTCACCCCTCCACTTT.

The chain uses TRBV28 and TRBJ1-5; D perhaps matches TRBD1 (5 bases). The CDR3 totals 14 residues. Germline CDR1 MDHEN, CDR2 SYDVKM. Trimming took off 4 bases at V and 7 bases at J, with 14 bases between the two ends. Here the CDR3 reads CASSWGVVGQPQHF. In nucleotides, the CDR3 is TGTGCCAGCAGTTGGGGGGTGGTGGGGCAGCCCCAGCATTTT.